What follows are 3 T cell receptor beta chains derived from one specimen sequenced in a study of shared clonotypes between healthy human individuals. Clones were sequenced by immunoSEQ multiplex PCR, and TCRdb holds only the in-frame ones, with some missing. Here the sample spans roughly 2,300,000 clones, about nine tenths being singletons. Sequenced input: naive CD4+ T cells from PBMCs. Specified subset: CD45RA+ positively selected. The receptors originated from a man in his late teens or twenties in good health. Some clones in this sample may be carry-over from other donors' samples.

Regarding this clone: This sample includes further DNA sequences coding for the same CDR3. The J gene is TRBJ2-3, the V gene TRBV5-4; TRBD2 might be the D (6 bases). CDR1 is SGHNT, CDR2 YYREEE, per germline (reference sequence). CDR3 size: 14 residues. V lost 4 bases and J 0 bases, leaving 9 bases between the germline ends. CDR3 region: CASSAGTSTDTQYF. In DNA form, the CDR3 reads TGTGCCAGCAGCGCCGGGACTAGCACAGATACGCAGTATTTT.

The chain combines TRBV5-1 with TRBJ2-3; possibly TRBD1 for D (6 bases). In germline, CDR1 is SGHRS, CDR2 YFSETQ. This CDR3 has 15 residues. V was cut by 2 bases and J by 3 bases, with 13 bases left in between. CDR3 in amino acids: CASSFSQGKTDTQYF. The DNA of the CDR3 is TGCGCCAGCAGCTTCTCCCAGGGGAAGACAGATACGCAGTATTTT. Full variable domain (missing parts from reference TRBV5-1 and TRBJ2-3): KAGVTQTPRYLIKTRGQQVTLSCSPISGHRSVSWYQQTPGQGLQFLFEYFSETQRNKGNFPGRFSGRQFSNSRSEMNVSTLELGDSALYLCASSFSQGKTDTQYFGPGTRLTVL.

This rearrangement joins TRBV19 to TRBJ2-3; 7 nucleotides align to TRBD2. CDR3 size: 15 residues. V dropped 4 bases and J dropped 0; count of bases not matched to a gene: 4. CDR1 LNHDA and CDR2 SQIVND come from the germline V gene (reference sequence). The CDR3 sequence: CASSRAGPSTDTQYF. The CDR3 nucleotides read TGTGCCAGTAGTAGAGCGGGGCCTAGCACAGATACGCAGTATTTT.